This passage covers 13 T cell receptor beta chains from one sample sequenced in a study of naive and memory T cell subsets. The beta constant-region primer was an equimolar mix of two oligonucleotides covering TRBC1 and TRBC2. TCRdb re-derived calls from the UMI-ligation and nested PCR reads in MiXCR, one entry per CDR3 protein. The data show 37,000 or so distinct CDR3 sequences, roughly 15% seen once. Sequencing was done on a sample of effector memory CD4+ T cells from blood. Noted subset: effector memory, CD45RA- CD27-. All receptors come from a human donor in good health.

The chain couples TRBV6-1 to TRBJ2-5, with TRBD1 matching 8 bases. V lost 4 bases and J lost 5; bases outside the gene matches: 9. Germline lookup yields CDR1 MNHNS and CDR2 SASEGT. CDR3 length: 15 amino acids. The DNA of the CDR3 is TGTGCCAGCAGTGGTGACAGGGGAACTCAGGAGACCCAGTACTTC. Its protein product is CASSGDRGTQETQYF.

This clonotype came up a few times. This rearrangement joins TRBV20-1 to TRBJ2-3; TRBD1 agrees at 8 bases. This CDR3 is 14 amino acids long. Germline CDR1 DFQATT, CDR2 SNEGSKA (reference sequence). V lost 3 bases and J lost 4; bases outside the gene matches: 6. In DNA form, the CDR3 reads TGCAGTGCTAGCCAGACAGGGGACCCAGATACGCAGTATTTT. Protein sequence: CSASQTGDPDTQYF.

With respect to this clonotype: At one end, the junction sequence differs from germline, possibly due to a read error. V gene TRBV7-2 combines with J gene TRBJ1-4; D is undetermined. There are 13 residues in the CDR3. Germline V CDR1 and CDR2: SGHTA, FQGNSA. The CDR3 is CASSLNADDKLFF. The CDR3, as DNA: TGTGCCAGCAGCTTAAATGCCGATGACAAACTGTTTTTT.

This clonotype was counted between two and nine times. The chain links TRBV7-9 to TRBJ2-3; D gene uncertain. The CDR3 has 14 residues. V was shortened by 5 bases and J by 2 bases, with 11 bases between the two germline ends. Germline V gene data show CDR1 as SEHNR and CDR2 as FQNEAQ (reference sequence). Here the CDR3 reads CASSPRLNTDTQYF. CDR3 DNA sequence: TGTGCCAGCAGCCCCCGACTCAACACAGATACGCAGTATTTT.

Only a few counts were recorded for this clonotype. This sequence joins TRBV12-3 or TRBV12-4 and TRBJ2-6; D might be TRBD1 (6 bases). V was pared by 4 bases and J by 1 base, with 8 bases between. The CDR3 is made up of 15 amino acids. The CDR3 region has the DNA TGTGCCAGCAGTTCTACAGGGTCTGGGGCCAACGTCCTGACTTTC. Amino acid sequence: CASSSTGSGANVLTF.

The chain links TRBV5-4 to TRBJ2-5; 7 nucleotides line up with TRBD2. The CDR3 contains 15 residues. V was pared by 4 bases and J by 3 bases, with 9 bases of the junction left unmatched. Per the germline V gene, CDR1 is SGHNT and CDR2 is YYREEE (reference sequence). Here the CDR3 DNA reads TGTGCCAGCAGCCCTCCCGGCGGGAGAAAAGAGACCCAGTACTTC. Encoded protein: CASSPPGGRKETQYF. Based on the CDR3 plus reference TRBV5-4 and TRBJ2-5, the full variable domain is ETGVTQSPTHLIKTRGQQVTLRCSSQSGHNTVSWYQQALGQGPQFIFQYYREEENGRGNFPPRFSGLQFPNYSSELNVNALELDDSALYLCASSPPGGRKETQYFGPGTRLLVL.

V usage is TRBV12-3 or TRBV12-4 and J usage is TRBJ1-4; perhaps TRBD1 as D (6 bases). The CDR3 spans 17 residues. Trimming took off 0 bases at V and 11 bases at J, with 22 bases between the two ends. In DNA form, the CDR3 reads TGTGCCAGCAGTTTAGCGCTCTCAACAGGGAAGGGGGGTAAACTGTTTTTT. The encoded protein is CASSLALSTGKGGKLFF.

This chain links TRBV7-2 with TRBJ2-4; 9 nucleotides agree with TRBD1. J gave up 2 bases and V 2 bases, and 4 bases lay outside the gene matches. The CDR3 consists of 16 residues. Germline V lookup: CDR1 SGHTA, CDR2 FQGNSA. CDR3 DNA sequence: TGTGCCAGCAGCTTAACGACAGGGGGATCCAAAAACATTCAGTACTTC. Protein sequence: CASSLTTGGSKNIQYF.

This clonotype showed up many times. The V gene is TRBV20-1, the J gene TRBJ2-7; 7 positions agree with TRBD1. This CDR3 contains 13 residues. Trimming cost V 6 bases and J 2 bases; bases outside gene matches: 7. Germline CDR1 reads DFQATT; CDR2 reads SNEGSKA (reference sequence). The CDR3 sequence: CSARTGAAYEQYF. The DNA of the CDR3 is TGCAGTGCCCGGACAGGTGCGGCCTACGAGCAGTACTTC.

The chain couples TRBV18 to TRBJ2-7; 10 nucleotides line up with TRBD1. Germline V CDR1 and CDR2: KGHSH, LQKENI. V was clipped by 4 bases and J by 10 bases; unmatched bases: 7. The CDR3 loop spans 13 amino acids. The CDR3 nucleotides are TGTGCCAGCTCACAGACCGGGACAGGGGACCAGTACTTC. As protein: CASSQTGTGDQYF.

This clonotype is medium-sized within its sample. V is TRBV10-1 and J is TRBJ2-7, with D tentatively TRBD1 (8 bases). This CDR3 region has 15 residues. Germline values: CDR1 WNHNN, CDR2 SYGVQD (reference sequence). V lost 4 bases and J lost 5, with 18 bases in between. The CDR3: CASSALQGGMDEQYF. The CDR3, as DNA: TGCGCCAGCAGTGCATTACAGGGGGGGATGGACGAGCAGTACTTC.

This chain joins TRBV7-2 and TRBJ2-1, with TRBD2 matching over 12 bases. This CDR3 comprises 15 residues. Germline V gene lookup returns CDR1 SGHTA and CDR2 FQGNSA. J gave up 6 bases and V 5 bases, and 5 bases lay outside the gene matches. CDR3 in amino acids: CASSTWTSGTNEQFF. The CDR3 DNA is TGTGCCAGCAGCACCTGGACTAGCGGGACCAATGAGCAGTTCTTC. The whole variable domain, filled in from reference TRBV7-2 and TRBJ2-1, reads GAGVSQSPSNKVTEKGKDVELRCDPISGHTALYWYRQSLGQGLEFLIYFQGNSAPDKSGLPSDRFSAERTGGSVSTLTIQRTQQEDSAVYLCASSTWTSGTNEQFFGPGTRLTVL.

To note about this clonotype: Since a much larger clone is just one base distant, this may be a read error. J is TRBJ2-6 and V is TRBV15, with D unresolved. Trimming shortened V by 0 bases and J by 2 bases, and 14 bases separated the two germline ends. The CDR3 totals 18 residues. Germline CDR1 reads LNHNV; CDR2 reads YYDKDF (reference sequence). The CDR3 here is CATSRDLAGRAGANVLTF. In nucleotides, the CDR3 is TGTGCCACCAGCAGAGATCTCGCAGGACGCGCTGGGGCCAACGTCCTGACTTTC.